Listed below are T cell receptor beta chains from one sample, sequenced in a study of T cell responses to AZD1222 COVID-19 vaccine. The method was immunoSEQ multiplex PCR; TCRdb's version includes in-frame clones alone and lacks a portion of them. The sample carries 110,000 to 150,000 clones, 80% to 90% recorded once. The starting material was peripheral blood, obtained on day 0 of AZD1222 vaccination. All receptors come from an adult in good health. Both conserved end residues are trimmed from each CDR3. D genes are given only for firm matches.

V,J,D,CDR3
TRBV2,TRBJ2-1,NA,ASRPPPAGASYNEQF
TRBV2,TRBJ1-5,NA,ASSGGNQPQH
TRBV13,TRBJ1-2,NA,ASSHGRGDSDGYT
TRBV27,TRBJ1-5,NA,ASSPGPLGNQPQH
TRBV9,TRBJ2-5,NA,ASSVARQAGVLETQY
TRBV4-1,TRBJ1-2,NA,ASSQDQWGYT
TRBV19,TRBJ1-2,NA,ASSTGGAISGGYT
TRBV11-3,TRBJ2-2,NA,ASSGGGALTGELF
TRBV28,TRBJ1-1,NA,ASTPLLENTEAF
TRBV6-4,TRBJ2-7,NA,ASSGPDVLEQY
TRBV4-1,TRBJ2-5,TRBD2,ASSPFLAGGLRTQETQY
TRBV6-5,TRBJ1-1,TRBD1,ASSSGGQNTEAF
TRBV18,TRBJ1-4,NA,ASSPGGTAREKLF
TRBV5-4,TRBJ2-1,TRBD2,ASSQGLAGRYAGNEQF
TRBV28,TRBJ2-2,NA,ASLSDLGELF
TRBV15,TRBJ2-3,TRBD2,ATSTGLAGSTDTQY
TRBV9,TRBJ2-6,TRBD2,ASSAPRGVSGANVLT
TRBV5-1,TRBJ2-3,TRBD1,ASSRLTGGIPDTQY
TRBV5-5,TRBJ1-1,NA,ASSLEQGSRGSEAF
TRBV7-9,TRBJ1-2,NA,ASSLGSGNYGYT
TRBV4-2,TRBJ1-2,NA,ASSQGTYGYT
TRBV7-3,TRBJ1-3,TRBD1,ASSPNLQGTGNTIY
TRBV27,TRBJ1-5,NA,ASRGEAPNQPQH
TRBV4-2,TRBJ1-2,NA,ASSQDTANYGYT
TRBV29-1,TRBJ1-1,NA,SVGWGVGEAF
TRBV9,TRBJ2-5,NA,ASSVVPSPETQY
TRBV5-6,TRBJ1-2,TRBD1,ASRTGANYGYT
TRBV20-1,TRBJ1-2,NA,SAKTADGYT
TRBV28,TRBJ1-1,NA,ASSPVDGRNTEAF
TRBV4-1,TRBJ1-5,NA,ASSQGDTPRNQPQH
TRBV7-9,TRBJ1-4,NA,ASSLGFTDRNEKLF
TRBV3-1/TRBV3-2,TRBJ1-5,NA,ASSPRDGVKAQH
TRBV7-3,TRBJ1-1,NA,ASSLGPGPGNTEAF
TRBV7-8,TRBJ2-7,TRBD1,ASRNGTVSSYEQY
TRBV1,TRBJ1-2,NA,TSTKDGYT
TRBV2,TRBJ1-5,TRBD1,ASSPGQGSPRNQPQH